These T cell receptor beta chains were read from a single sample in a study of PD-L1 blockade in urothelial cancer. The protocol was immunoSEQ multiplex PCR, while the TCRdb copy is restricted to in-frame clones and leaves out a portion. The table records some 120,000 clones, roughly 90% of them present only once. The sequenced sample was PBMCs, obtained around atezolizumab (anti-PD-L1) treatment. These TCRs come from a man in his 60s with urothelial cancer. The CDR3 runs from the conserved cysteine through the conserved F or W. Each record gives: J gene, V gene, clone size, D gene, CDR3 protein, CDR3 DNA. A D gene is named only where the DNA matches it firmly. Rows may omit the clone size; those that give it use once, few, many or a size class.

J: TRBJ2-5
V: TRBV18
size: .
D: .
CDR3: CASSPPSQGIQETQYF
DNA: TGTGCCAGCTCACCACCAAGTCAGGGTATACAAGAGACCCAGTACTTC

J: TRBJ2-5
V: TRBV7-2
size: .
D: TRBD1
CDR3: CASKGPGQSKETQYF
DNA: TGTGCCAGCAAGGGACCGGGACAGTCTAAAGAGACCCAGTACTTC

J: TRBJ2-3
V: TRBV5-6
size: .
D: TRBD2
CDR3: CASSPAGGLTDTQYF
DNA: TGTGCCAGCAGCCCAGCGGGGGGCCTCACAGATACGCAGTATTTT

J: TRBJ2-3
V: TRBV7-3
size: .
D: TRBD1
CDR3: CASSLFEQGDTDTQYF
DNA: TGTGCCAGCAGCTTATTTGAGCAGGGGGACACAGATACGCAGTATTTT

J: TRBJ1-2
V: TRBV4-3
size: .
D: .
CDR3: CASSQEHSTGYGYTF
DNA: TGCGCCAGCAGCCAAGAGCATTCGACAGGCTATGGCTACACCTTC

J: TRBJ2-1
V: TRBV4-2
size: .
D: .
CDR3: CASSQEGRGPTSYNEQFF
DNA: TGTGCCAGCAGCCAAGAGGGCAGGGGCCCCACCTCCTACAATGAGCAGTTCTTC

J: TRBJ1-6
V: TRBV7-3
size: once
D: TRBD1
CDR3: CASSSRQGENSPLHF
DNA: TGTGCCAGCAGCTCACGACAGGGGGAAAATTCACCCCTCCACTTT

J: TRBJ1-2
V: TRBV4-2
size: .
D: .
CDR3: CASSIQERQNYGYTF
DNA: TGTGCCAGCAGCATCCAAGAGAGACAAAACTATGGCTACACCTTC

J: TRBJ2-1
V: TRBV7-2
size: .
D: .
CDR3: CASSTQEGLTKQFF
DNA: TGTGCCAGCAGCACCCAGGAGGGACTCACAAAGCAGTTCTTC

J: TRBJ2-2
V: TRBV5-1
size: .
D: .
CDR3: CASSFGTSTTGELFF
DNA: TGCGCCAGCAGCTTCGGGACTTCAACCACCGGGGAGCTGTTTTTT

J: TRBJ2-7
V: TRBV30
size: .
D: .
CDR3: CAWSVGGATYEQYF
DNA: TGTGCCTGGAGTGTAGGAGGGGCAACCTACGAGCAGTACTTC

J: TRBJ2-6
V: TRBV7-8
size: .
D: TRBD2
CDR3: CASRPRDYGRGANVLTF
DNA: TGTGCCAGCAGACCCCGGGACTATGGAAGAGGGGCCAACGTCCTGACTTTC

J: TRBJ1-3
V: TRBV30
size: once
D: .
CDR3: CAWSETTVNTIYF
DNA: TGTGCCTGGAGTGAAACGACAGTAAACACCATATATTTT

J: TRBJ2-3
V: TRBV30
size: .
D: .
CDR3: CAWILKGTPGTQYF
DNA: TGTGCCTGGATCCTAAAAGGGACTCCGGGCACGCAGTATTTT

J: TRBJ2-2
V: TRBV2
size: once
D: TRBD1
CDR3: CASSEAQYPQGYTGELFF
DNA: TGTGCCAGCAGTGAAGCACAGTATCCACAGGGGTACACCGGGGAGCTGTTTTTT

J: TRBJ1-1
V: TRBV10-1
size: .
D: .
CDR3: CAPQVNTEAFF
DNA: TGCGCCCCACAGGTGAACACTGAAGCTTTCTTT

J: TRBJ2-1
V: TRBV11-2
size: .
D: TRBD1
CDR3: CASSLGAGGSSEQFF
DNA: TGTGCCAGCAGCTTAGGGGCAGGGGGCTCTTCTGAGCAGTTCTTC

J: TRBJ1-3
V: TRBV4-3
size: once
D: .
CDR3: CASSQEGVLGNTIYF
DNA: TGCGCCAGCAGCCAGGAAGGGGTACTTGGAAACACCATATATTTT

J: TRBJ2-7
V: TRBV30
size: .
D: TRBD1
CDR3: CAWNGQGDGEQYF
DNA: TGTGCCTGGAACGGACAGGGAGACGGCGAGCAGTACTTC

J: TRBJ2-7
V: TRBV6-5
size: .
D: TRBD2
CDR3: CASSRLAGAPQYF
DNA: TGTGCCAGCAGTCGACTAGCGGGGGCCCCGCAGTACTTC

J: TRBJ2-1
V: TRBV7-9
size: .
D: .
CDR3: CASSLLGTGGSGEQFF
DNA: TGTGCCAGCAGCTTACTCGGGACGGGGGGCTCGGGGGAGCAGTTCTTC

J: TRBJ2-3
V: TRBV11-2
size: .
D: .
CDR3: CASRPPDRSTDTQYF
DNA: TGTGCCAGCAGACCCCCGGACAGAAGCACAGATACGCAGTATTTT

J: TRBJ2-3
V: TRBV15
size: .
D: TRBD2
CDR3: CATSRAHQLAGDTQYF
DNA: TGTGCCACCAGCAGAGCCCACCAACTAGCGGGAGATACGCAGTATTTT

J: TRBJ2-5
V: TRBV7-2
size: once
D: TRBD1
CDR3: CASNYRDRGQETQYF
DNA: TGTGCCAGCAACTACCGGGACAGGGGACAAGAGACCCAGTACTTC

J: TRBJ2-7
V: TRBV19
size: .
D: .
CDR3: CASSTGRSYEQYF
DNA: TGTGCCAGTAGCACAGGCAGGTCCTACGAGCAGTACTTC

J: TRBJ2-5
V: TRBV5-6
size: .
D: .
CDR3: CASSLVQGTQYF
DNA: TGTGCCAGCAGCTTGGTCCAGGGGACCCAGTACTTC

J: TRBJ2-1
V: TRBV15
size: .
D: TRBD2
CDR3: CATSARTSLFF
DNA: TGTGCCACCAGCGCCCGGACTAGCTTGTTCTTC

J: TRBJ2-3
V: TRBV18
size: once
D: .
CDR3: CASSPPGTSTDTQYF
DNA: TGTGCCAGCTCACCACCCGGGACTAGCACAGATACGCAGTATTTT

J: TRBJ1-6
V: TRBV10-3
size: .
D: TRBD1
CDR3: CAISESAGGYSPLHF
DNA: TGTGCCATCAGTGAGTCGGCAGGGGGTTACTCACCCCTCCACTTT

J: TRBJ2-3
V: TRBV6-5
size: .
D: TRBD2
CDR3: CASSYSAGGSDTQYF
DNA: TGTGCCAGCAGTTACTCGGCGGGGGGTTCAGATACGCAGTATTTT

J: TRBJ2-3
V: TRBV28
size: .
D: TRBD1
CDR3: CASSFYRGRTDTQYF
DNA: TGTGCCAGCAGTTTTTACAGGGGGCGTACAGATACGCAGTATTTT

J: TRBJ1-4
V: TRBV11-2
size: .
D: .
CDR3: CATSSHGEKLFF
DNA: TGTGCCACATCAAGCCACGGGGAAAAACTGTTTTTT

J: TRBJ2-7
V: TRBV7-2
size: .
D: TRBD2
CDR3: CASSLGRGGPWLYEQYF
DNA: TGTGCCAGCAGCTTAGGTCGGGGGGGCCCGTGGCTATACGAGCAGTACTTC

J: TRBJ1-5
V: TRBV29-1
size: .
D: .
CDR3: CSVDSRTRLGRSNQPQHF
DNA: TGCAGCGTTGATTCTCGGACTCGGCTAGGGAGGAGCAATCAGCCCCAGCATTTT

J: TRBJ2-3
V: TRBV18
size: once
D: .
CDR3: CASSLSGVDTQYF
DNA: TGTGCCAGCTCACTATCGGGGGTAGATACGCAGTATTTT

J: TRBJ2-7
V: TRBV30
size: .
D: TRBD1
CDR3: CAWRTPGQGITYEQYF
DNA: TGTGCCTGGAGAACGCCGGGACAGGGGATCACCTACGAGCAGTACTTC

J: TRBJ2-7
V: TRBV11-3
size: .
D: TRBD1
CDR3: CASSLWAPERDRNTYEQYF
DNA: TGTGCCAGCAGCTTATGGGCTCCAGAAAGGGACAGGAACACCTACGAGCAGTACTTC

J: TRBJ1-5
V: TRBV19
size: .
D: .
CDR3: CASSPSGDQPQHF
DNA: TGTGCCAGTAGTCCTTCGGGGGATCAGCCCCAGCATTTT

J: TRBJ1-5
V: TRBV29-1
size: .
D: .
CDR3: CSVGEHSNQPQHF
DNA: TGCAGCGTTGGGGAGCATAGCAATCAGCCCCAGCATTTT

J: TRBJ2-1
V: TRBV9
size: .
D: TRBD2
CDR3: CASSVVSSGQYNEQFF
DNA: TGTGCCAGCAGCGTAGTTTCTAGCGGACAATACAATGAGCAGTTCTTC

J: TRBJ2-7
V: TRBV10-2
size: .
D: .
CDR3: CGPALGGLTAGEQYF
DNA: TGCGGCCCAGCCCTAGGGGGCCTCACTGCGGGGGAGCAGTACTTC

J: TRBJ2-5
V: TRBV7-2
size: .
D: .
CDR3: CASSAWRHQETQYF
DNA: TGTGCCAGCAGCGCCTGGCGGCATCAAGAGACCCAGTACTTC

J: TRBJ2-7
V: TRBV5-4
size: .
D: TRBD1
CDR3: CASSLEGLRGLEQYF
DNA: TGTGCCAGCAGCTTGGAGGGCCTCAGGGGGCTCGAGCAGTACTTC

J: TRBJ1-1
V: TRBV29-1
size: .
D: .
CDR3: CSASVQGQNTEAFF
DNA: TGCAGCGCCTCAGTCCAGGGGCAGAACACTGAAGCTTTCTTT

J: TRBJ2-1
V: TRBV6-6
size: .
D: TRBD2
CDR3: CASSILAGDPNEQFF
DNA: TGTGCCAGCAGCATACTAGCGGGGGACCCTAATGAGCAGTTCTTC